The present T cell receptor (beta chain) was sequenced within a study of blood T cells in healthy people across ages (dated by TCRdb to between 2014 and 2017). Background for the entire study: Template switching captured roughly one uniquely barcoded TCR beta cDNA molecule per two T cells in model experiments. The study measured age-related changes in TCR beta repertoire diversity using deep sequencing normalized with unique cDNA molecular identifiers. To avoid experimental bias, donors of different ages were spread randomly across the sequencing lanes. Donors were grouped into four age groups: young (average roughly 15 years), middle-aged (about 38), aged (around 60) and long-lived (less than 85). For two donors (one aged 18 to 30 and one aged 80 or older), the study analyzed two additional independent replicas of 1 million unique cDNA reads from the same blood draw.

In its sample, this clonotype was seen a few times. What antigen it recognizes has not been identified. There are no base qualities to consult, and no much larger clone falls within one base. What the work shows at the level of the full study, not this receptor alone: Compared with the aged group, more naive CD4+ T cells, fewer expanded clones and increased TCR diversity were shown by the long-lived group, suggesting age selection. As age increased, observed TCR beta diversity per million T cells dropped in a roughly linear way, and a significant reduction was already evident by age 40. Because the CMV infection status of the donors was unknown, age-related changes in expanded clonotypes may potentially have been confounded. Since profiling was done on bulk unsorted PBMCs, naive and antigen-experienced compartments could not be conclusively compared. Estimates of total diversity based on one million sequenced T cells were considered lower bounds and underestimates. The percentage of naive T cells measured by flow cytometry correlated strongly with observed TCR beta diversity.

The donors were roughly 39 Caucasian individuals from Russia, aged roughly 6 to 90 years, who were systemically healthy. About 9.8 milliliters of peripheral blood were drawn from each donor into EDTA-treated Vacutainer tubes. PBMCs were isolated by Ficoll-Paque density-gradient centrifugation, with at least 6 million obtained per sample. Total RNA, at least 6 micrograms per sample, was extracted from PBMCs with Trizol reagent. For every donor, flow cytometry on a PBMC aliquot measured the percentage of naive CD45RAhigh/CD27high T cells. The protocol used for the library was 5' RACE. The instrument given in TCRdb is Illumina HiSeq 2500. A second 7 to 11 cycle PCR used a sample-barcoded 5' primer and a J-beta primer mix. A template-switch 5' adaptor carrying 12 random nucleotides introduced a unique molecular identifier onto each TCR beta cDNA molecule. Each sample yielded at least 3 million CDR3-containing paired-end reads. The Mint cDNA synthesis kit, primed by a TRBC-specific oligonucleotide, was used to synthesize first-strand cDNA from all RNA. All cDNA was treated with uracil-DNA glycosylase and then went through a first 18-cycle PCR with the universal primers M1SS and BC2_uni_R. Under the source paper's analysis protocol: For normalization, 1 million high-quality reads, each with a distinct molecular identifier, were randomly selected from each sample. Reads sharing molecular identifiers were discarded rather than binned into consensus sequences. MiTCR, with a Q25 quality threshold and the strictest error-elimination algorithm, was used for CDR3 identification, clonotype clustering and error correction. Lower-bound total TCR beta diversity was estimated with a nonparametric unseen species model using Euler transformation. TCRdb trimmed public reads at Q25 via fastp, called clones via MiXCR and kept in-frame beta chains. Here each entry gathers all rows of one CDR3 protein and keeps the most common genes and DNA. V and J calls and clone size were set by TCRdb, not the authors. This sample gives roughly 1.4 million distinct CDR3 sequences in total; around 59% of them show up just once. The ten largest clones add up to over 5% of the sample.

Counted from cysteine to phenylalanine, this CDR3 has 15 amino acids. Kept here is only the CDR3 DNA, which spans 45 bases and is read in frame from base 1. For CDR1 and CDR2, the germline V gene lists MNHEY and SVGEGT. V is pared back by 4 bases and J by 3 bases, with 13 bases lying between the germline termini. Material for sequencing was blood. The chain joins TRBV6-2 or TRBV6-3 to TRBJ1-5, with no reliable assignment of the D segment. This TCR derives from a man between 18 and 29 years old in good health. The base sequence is TGTGCCAGCAGTTTTGAATCCAAGGTCAATCAGCCCCAGCATTTT. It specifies CASSFESKVNQPQHF.